This T cell receptor (beta chain) was retrieved from a study of blood T cell repertoires in COVID-19 (dated by TCRdb to about 2020). Turning to the overall study: The collaborator samples originated in the United States, Italy and Spain and spanned the acute and convalescent phases of COVID-19. The repertoires were released in a freely available public database meant as a resource for research on the immune response to SARS-CoV-2. The dataset comprised deeply sampled blood TCRbeta repertoires from subjects exposed to, actively infected with, or recovered from COVID-19. Samples came from the ongoing ImmuneRACE study (first 160 participants) plus 1,254 subjects from 6 global collaborators. The prospective study material was composed of cDNA or gDNA derived from T cells, B-cell-depleted T cells, or PBMCs. The sample metadata nearly always contained a de-identified subject ID, COVID-19 status, age in years and sex. Where available, HLA class I and class II types were obtained from metadata supplied by the sample provider rather than from assay-based typing. Beyond this particular receptor, the publication reports: The amount of clinical and demographic metadata varied by source and participant and was provided uncurated.

Counted from cysteine to phenylalanine, this CDR3 has 15 amino acids. The read is trimmed to its CDR3 DNA, 45 bases read in frame from base 1. V gives up 0 bases and J gives up 4 bases, and the segment between their germline ends measures 11 bases. CDR1 and CDR2 (SGHRS, YFSETQ) derive from the germline V gene. At one collaborating source in Seattle, patients were enrolled during active infection and were followed longitudinally through the course of disease. The collaborating institutions used their own protocols to collect whole blood in K2EDTA tubes. For TCRbeta analysis, collaborators shipped samples in one of three forms: frozen whole blood, isolated PBMCs, or DNA extracted from either of those sample types. TCRbeta CDR3 regions were amplified from genomic DNA using the immunoSEQ Assay, a bias-controlled multiplex PCR. In the paper's pipeline: Within the assay, amplification of reference gene primers was used to estimate how many nucleated cells each sample contained. To quantify the absolute abundance of each unique TCRbeta CDR3 rearrangement, sequence reads were collapsed and filtered. For each sample, productive Simpson clonality was calculated by taking the square root of Simpson's diversity index across productive rearrangements. Not all clones reach the TCRdb copy of this immuneACCESS table, which keeps in-frame sequences only. Checked studies attribute under half of the gap to unresolved V genes and leave the rest unexplained. V, J and clone size derive from that table, while D and trimming were established from the DNA sequence. The sample has 150,000 or so clones on record, roughly 91% of them singletons. The ten largest clones represent around 4.5% of the sample.

For this clone: This receptor's antigen is unknown. Base qualities are not provided; no much larger clone lies one nucleotide away.

The sample was peripheral blood. The sequence derives from a man between 60 and 70 years old with COVID-19, enrolled during active disease. The chain joins TRBV5-1 to TRBJ1-3; the D gene lacks a confident call. The CDR3 region has the sequence CASSLGESRGNTIYF. The DNA sequence is TGCGCCAGCAGCTTGGGGGAGTCAAGGGGAAACACCATATATTTT.